This record looks at one TCR beta chain sequence and its context. The sample originates from a study of control samples from healthy donors and cancer patients. Assay used: immunoSEQ multiplex PCR; TCRdb lists only in-frame clones, some missing. The repertoire holds roughly 120,000 clones, about 92% seen once, with 1.5% to 2% in the top ten. Germline assignment: CDR1 SGHAT and CDR2 FQNNGV. CDR3 length: 14 amino acids. Trimming cost V 5 bases and J 5 bases, with 15 bases left between them. The clonotype was recovered from a man aged 50 to 59 with head and neck cancer. The chain links TRBV11-2 to TRBJ1-2; D is ambiguous. Sequencing was carried out using PBMCs. In nucleotides, the CDR3 is TGTGCCAGCAGCCAGTTTGGCGGTGGGTATGGCTACACCTTC. Its translation is CASSQFGGGYGYTF.